This is a list of T cell receptor beta chains from one sample in a study of T cell repertoires in cytomegalovirus infection. TCRdb analysed the reads with MiXCR anew, one entry per CDR3 protein. The sample shows about 490,000 distinct CDR3 sequences, about a quarter of them seen only once. The sequenced sample consisted of PBMCs. The source of these receptors is a human donor in good health (CMV status not recorded). Some clones in this sample may be carry-over from other donors' samples. CDR3s include the opening cysteine and the closing phenylalanine or tryptophan. Fields, in order: J gene, D gene, clone size, V gene, CDR3 DNA, CDR3 protein. The D gene is left open where the match is weak. Clone size is given for some rows only: seen once, a few or many times, or a class if the clone is expanded.

TRBJ1-1,TRBD1,once,TRBV28,TGTGCCAGCAGCACCCCGGGACAGGGGGACACTGAAGCTTTCTTT,CASSTPGQGDTEAFF
TRBJ1-1,NA,NA,TRBV19,TGTGCCAGTAGTGCCCAAGTAGAAACTGAAGCTTTCTTT,CASSAQVETEAFF
TRBJ2-1,NA,many,TRBV7-6,TGTGCCAGCAGCCCTCAGACGTACAATGAGCAGTTCTTC,CASSPQTYNEQFF
TRBJ2-5,NA,few,TRBV5-6,TGTGCCAGCACCCTCGGTCCGCGGGAGACCCAGTACTTC,CASTLGPRETQYF
TRBJ2-1,TRBD1,NA,TRBV19,TGTGCCAGTAGAAAGGACAGGGGCCCCTACAATGAGCAGTTCTTC,CASRKDRGPYNEQFF
TRBJ2-1,TRBD1,NA,TRBV4-1,TGCGCCAGCAGCCATCACAAAGGGACAGGGCTTGGGCAGTTCTTC,CASSHHKGTGLGQFF
TRBJ2-3,TRBD1,NA,TRBV7-2,TGTGCCAGCAGCCTCGGACAGGGCGTCAGAGATACGCAGTATTTT,CASSLGQGVRDTQYF
TRBJ2-1,TRBD2,once,TRBV10-3,TGTGCCATCAGTGAAGGAGTGGCGGGAGCATACAATGAGCAGTTCTTC,CAISEGVAGAYNEQFF
TRBJ1-1,NA,NA,TRBV12-3/TRBV12-4,TGTGCCAGCAGTTTAGCGGGCGAAACTGAAGCTTTCTTT,CASSLAGETEAFF
TRBJ1-1,NA,few,TRBV28,TGTGCCACCAGGGGAAGGAGTGACACTGAAGCTTTCTTT,CATRGRSDTEAFF
TRBJ1-1,NA,few,TRBV5-1,TGCGCCAGCAGCTTGAAGGGTTCGGGGGGGACTGAAGCTTTCTTT,CASSLKGSGGTEAFF
TRBJ1-2,NA,NA,TRBV27,TGTGCCAGCAGTTTACGGGGCGGGCGTGGCTACACCTTC,CASSLRGGRGYTF
TRBJ2-1,TRBD1,many,TRBV6-1,TGTGCCAGCAGAGGACAGGGAAACAATGAGCAGTTCTTC,CASRGQGNNEQFF
TRBJ2-3,TRBD2,few,TRBV24-1,TGTGCCACCAGTGATCTTCCCGGGACTAGCGGCACAGATACGCAGTATTTT,CATSDLPGTSGTDTQYF
TRBJ2-3,NA,few,TRBV24-1,TGTGCCACCAGTGATTATCGGGGAGCGAGCACAGATACGCAGTATTTT,CATSDYRGASTDTQYF
TRBJ2-5,NA,NA,TRBV7-2,TGTGTCAGCAGGTCCGGACTAAAAGAGACCCAGTACTTC,CVSRSGLKETQYF
TRBJ2-5,TRBD1,once,TRBV19,TGTGCCAGTAGTACCCGGACAGGCCGGTACCAAGAGACCCAGTACTTC,CASSTRTGRYQETQYF
TRBJ2-3,TRBD1,few,TRBV27,TGTGCCAGCAGTTTCTCGTGGGGACAGGGAACTACCCTCACAGATACGCAGTATTTT,CASSFSWGQGTTLTDTQYF
TRBJ1-1,NA,few,TRBV19,TGTGCCAGTAGTAGGGACGAAGAGAGCACTGAAGCTTTCTTT,CASSRDEESTEAFF
TRBJ2-7,TRBD1,many,TRBV7-2,TGTGCCAGCAGCACCGGGACAGGGACGCACGAGCAGTACTTC,CASSTGTGTHEQYF
TRBJ2-5,NA,NA,TRBV5-5,TGTGCCAGCAGCACGGGACTTCGGGTGGATCAAGAGACCCAGTACTTC,CASSTGLRVDQETQYF
TRBJ2-2,TRBD2,few,TRBV28,TGTGCCAGCAGTACTAGCGGGAGTGGGGCCGGGGAGCTGTTTTTT,CASSTSGSGAGELFF
TRBJ1-5,TRBD1,many,TRBV7-8,TGTGCCAGCAGCCAGCGGGGACAGGGGAATCAGCCCCAGCATTTT,CASSQRGQGNQPQHF
TRBJ2-3,NA,NA,TRBV19,TGTGCCAGCAGTAGAGACAGGTCCTCCACAGATACGCAGTATTTT,CASSRDRSSTDTQYF
TRBJ1-2,NA,few,TRBV7-2,TGTGCCAGCAGCTTAGGGGGCAGACAAGCTAACTATGGCTACACCTTC,CASSLGGRQANYGYTF
TRBJ2-5,TRBD1,NA,TRBV27,TGTGCCAGCAGTTTAGACAGGGGGCGAGAGGAGACCCAGTACTTC,CASSLDRGREETQYF
TRBJ1-1,NA,few,TRBV20-1,TGCAGTGCTTTAAGTGTCCAGGGTGAAGCTTTCTTT,CSALSVQGEAFF
TRBJ2-5,TRBD2,NA,TRBV2,TGTGCCAGCAGTCTCTACCCAACTAGCGGGAGGACCGGGGAAAAGACCCAGTACTTC,CASSLYPTSGRTGEKTQYF
TRBJ2-2,TRBD1,NA,TRBV19,TGTGCCAGTAGGATTGGTGGGACAGGGAACACCGGGGAGCTGTTTTTT,CASRIGGTGNTGELFF
TRBJ1-2,NA,NA,TRBV27,TGTGCCAGCAGCCCGGGACGGACGATCTATGGCTACACCTTC,CASSPGRTIYGYTF
TRBJ2-7,TRBD1,once,TRBV19,TGTGCCAGTAGTATCGGGGACAGGGGGCGCTACGAGCAGTACTTC,CASSIGDRGRYEQYF
TRBJ2-7,TRBD2,few,TRBV7-2,TGTGCCAGCAGCTTAGTAGCGGGAGTCGGGTACGAGCAGTACTTC,CASSLVAGVGYEQYF
TRBJ2-5,TRBD2,NA,TRBV5-1,TGCGCCAGCAGCTTGGTACTAGCGGCACAAGAGACCCAGTACTTC,CASSLVLAAQETQYF
TRBJ2-7,NA,NA,TRBV27,TGTGCCAGCAGTTTCGGTGGTTCCGCGCAGTACTTC,CASSFGGSAQYF
TRBJ2-2,TRBD2,NA,TRBV6-1,TGTGCCAGCAGGGTATCGGGCGGGAGGGCCACCGGGGAGCTGTTTTTT,CASRVSGGRATGELFF
TRBJ2-3,TRBD1,NA,TRBV19,TGTGCCAGTAGTGATGAGGGGGCGAAGGGGTCAGATACGCAGTATTTT,CASSDEGAKGSDTQYF
TRBJ1-2,NA,few,TRBV11-2,TGTGCCAGCAGCCCGGGTGGAGTTGGCTACACCTTC,CASSPGGVGYTF
TRBJ2-3,NA,few,TRBV6-2/TRBV6-3,TGTGCCAGCAGTTACTCTACGTTTCGCGCGGGCGACTACACAGATACGCAGTATTTT,CASSYSTFRAGDYTDTQYF
TRBJ2-1,TRBD2,NA,TRBV11-3,TGTGCCAGCGGACTAGCGGGGGGTTACGACAATGAGCAGTTCTTC,CASGLAGGYDNEQFF
TRBJ1-1,NA,NA,TRBV7-9,TGTGCCAGCAGCCTCGCCGGGGCCGGTGAGGGAACTGAAGCTTTCTTT,CASSLAGAGEGTEAFF
TRBJ2-3,NA,few,TRBV28,TGTGCCAGTAGCGCACGGCCGTCGTCATGGGGGTATTTT,CASSARPSSWGYF
TRBJ2-7,NA,few,TRBV6-2/TRBV6-3,TGTGCCAGCAGTTTCTCCTCTCGAGGGGGAGAGCAGTACTTC,CASSFSSRGGEQYF
TRBJ2-1,TRBD2,few,TRBV12-3/TRBV12-4,TGTGCCAGCAACCTAGGTCGGGAGGGCCGCAATGAGCAGTTCTTC,CASNLGREGRNEQFF
TRBJ1-1,NA,few,TRBV30,TGTGCCTGGAGAACGACAGTGAACACTGAAGCTTTCTTT,CAWRTTVNTEAFF
TRBJ2-5,NA,NA,TRBV19,TGTGCCAGTAGTCCCCGCGACCCAGTGATGGGGCGAGAGACCCAGTACTTC,CASSPRDPVMGRETQYF
TRBJ2-7,NA,NA,TRBV4-3,TGCGCCAGCAGCCAAGGCGTGGGCCCGAGGTCCTACGAGCAGTACTTC,CASSQGVGPRSYEQYF
TRBJ2-5,NA,few,TRBV28,TGTGCCAGCACCCTTATCCAGGAGACCCAGTACTTC,CASTLIQETQYF
TRBJ2-3,NA,NA,TRBV19,TGTGCCAGTAAGGTCCAACAATCCACAGATACGCAGTATTTT,CASKVQQSTDTQYF